Listed below are T cell receptor beta chains from one sample, sequenced in a study of CD8 T cells in Susac syndrome. MiXCR was run by TCRdb on the immunoSEQ multiplex PCR reads, yielding one entry per CDR3 protein. The sample lists a few hundred thousand distinct CDR3 sequences; just under 95% were seen once. The specimen was CD4+ T cells from PBMCs. These receptors were collected from a human donor with multiple sclerosis. Each CDR3 is given with its conserved first and last residue. A D gene is named only where the DNA matches it firmly. A row's size may be missing; if present it is once, few, many or a size class.

j_gene,v_gene,abundance,d_gene,CDR3aa,CDR3nt
TRBJ2-4,TRBV20-1,NA,NA,CSTTGAKNIQYF,TGCAGTACAACAGGAGCCAAAAACATTCAGTACTTC
TRBJ2-1,TRBV11-3,NA,TRBD2,CASSPGVAGDSEQFF,TGTGCCAGCAGCCCCGGGGTAGCGGGGGATTCTGAGCAGTTCTTC
TRBJ2-3,TRBV2,NA,NA,CASSDGKTAGDTQYF,TGTGCCAGCAGTGATGGAAAGACAGCGGGAGATACGCAGTATTTT
TRBJ2-5,TRBV10-3,NA,NA,CAISTGRETQYF,TGTGCCATCAGTACAGGGCGGGAGACCCAGTACTTC
TRBJ1-5,TRBV7-2,once,NA,CASRLTRDSNQPQHF,TGTGCCAGCAGGCTTACAAGGGACAGCAATCAGCCCCAGCATTTT
TRBJ1-1,TRBV23-1,NA,TRBD1,CASRKRGQVNTEAFF,TGCGCCAGCCGAAAAAGAGGACAGGTGAACACTGAAGCTTTCTTT
TRBJ1-4,TRBV28,NA,NA,CASTLTGLNEKLFF,TGTGCCAGCACCCTGACAGGACTTAATGAAAAACTGTTTTTT
TRBJ2-1,TRBV9,once,NA,CASSVAPTGQEQFF,TGTGCCAGCAGCGTAGCCCCGACAGGCCAAGAGCAGTTCTTC
TRBJ2-5,TRBV2,NA,NA,CASNLDRSETQYF,TGTGCCAGCAACCTAGACAGAAGCGAGACCCAGTACTTC
TRBJ1-4,TRBV3-1,NA,TRBD1,CASSQAGRGLEKLFF,TGTGCCAGCAGCCAAGCGGGCAGGGGGCTTGAAAAACTGTTTTTT
TRBJ2-1,TRBV5-6,NA,TRBD2,CASSPGGGEQFF,TGTGCCAGCAGCCCCGGGGGGGGAGAGCAGTTCTTC
TRBJ1-1,TRBV23-1,NA,NA,CASSQSGTATEAFF,TGCGCCAGCAGTCAATCCGGGACGGCAACTGAAGCTTTCTTT
TRBJ1-2,TRBV29-1,NA,NA,CSAGSTNYGYTF,TGCAGCGCTGGGAGCACTAACTATGGCTACACCTTC
TRBJ2-1,TRBV4-2,NA,NA,CASSQDSDLSEQFF,TGTGCCAGCAGCCAAGATAGTGACCTCTCGGAGCAGTTCTTC
TRBJ1-1,TRBV5-1,NA,NA,CASSWTVGNTEAFF,TGCGCCAGCAGCTGGACCGTGGGGAACACTGAAGCTTTCTTT
TRBJ2-7,TRBV3-1,NA,NA,CASSRRLEGGEQYF,TGTGCCAGCAGCCGAAGATTGGAGGGTGGCGAGCAGTACTTC
TRBJ2-1,TRBV7-2,NA,TRBD2,CASSPPRLAGTNEQFF,TGTGCCAGCAGCCCCCCACGACTAGCGGGCACCAATGAGCAGTTCTTC
TRBJ1-5,TRBV4-1,NA,NA,CASSQEPQPQHF,TGCGCCAGCAGCCAAGAACCCCAGCCCCAGCATTTT
TRBJ1-5,TRBV3-1,NA,NA,CASSHHGPDSRAPQHF,TGTGCCAGCAGCCATCACGGACCCGATAGCCGGGCGCCCCAGCATTTT
TRBJ1-5,TRBV12-5,NA,NA,CASGLGPRLPQHF,TGTGCTAGTGGTTTGGGGCCTCGACTGCCCCAGCATTTT
TRBJ1-1,TRBV29-1,NA,NA,CSVATIKEGTEAFF,TGCAGCGTTGCGACCATAAAGGAAGGCACTGAAGCTTTCTTT
TRBJ1-1,TRBV27,NA,NA,CASSLGGANTEAFF,TGTGCCAGCAGTCTTGGGGGGGCGAACACTGAAGCTTTCTTT
TRBJ1-2,TRBV20-1,NA,NA,CSARDPVREGYTF,TGCAGTGCTAGAGATCCAGTCCGGGAAGGCTACACCTTC
TRBJ1-5,TRBV6-1,NA,NA,CASSELGSSSGPQHF,TGTGCCAGCAGTGAACTCGGATCCTCCTCAGGACCCCAGCATTTT
TRBJ1-2,TRBV29-1,NA,NA,CSVEGSVDGYTF,TGCAGCGTTGAAGGGTCGGTTGATGGCTACACCTTC
TRBJ1-1,TRBV29-1,NA,NA,CSVVERSDTEAFF,TGCAGCGTTGTAGAAAGGTCCGACACTGAAGCTTTCTTT
TRBJ2-2,TRBV24-1,NA,NA,CATSSRANTGELFF,TGTGCCACCAGTTCGCGGGCGAACACCGGGGAGCTGTTTTTT
TRBJ2-3,TRBV14,NA,NA,CASSHRGQGWSDTQYF,TGTGCCAGCAGCCACCGGGGGCAGGGGTGGTCGGATACGCAGTATTTT
TRBJ1-5,TRBV7-8,NA,NA,CASYPGRVPNQAQHF,TGTGCCAGCTACCCTGGGAGAGTCCCTAATCAGGCCCAGCATTTT
TRBJ2-1,TRBV5-4,NA,TRBD2,CASSLQLAEYNEQFF,TGTGCCAGCAGCTTGCAACTAGCGGAATACAATGAGCAGTTCTTC
TRBJ2-5,TRBV5-4,NA,NA,CASSLSGQWETQYF,TGTGCCAGCAGCTTGTCAGGACAGTGGGAGACCCAGTACTTC
TRBJ2-5,TRBV29-1,NA,NA,CSVTGMEETQYF,TGCAGCGTTACAGGGATGGAAGAGACCCAGTACTTC
TRBJ1-4,TRBV29-1,NA,NA,CSVLINEKLFF,TGCAGCGTATTAATTAATGAAAAACTGTTTTTT
TRBJ1-2,TRBV6-2/TRBV6-3,NA,NA,CASTPSFANYGYTF,TGTGCCAGCACCCCTTCATTTGCTAACTATGGCTACACCTTC
TRBJ2-7,TRBV13,NA,NA,CASSRQGISYEQYF,TGTGCCAGCAGCCGCCAGGGGATTAGCTACGAGCAGTACTTC
TRBJ1-2,TRBV14,NA,NA,CASSQFREHYGYTF,TGTGCCAGCAGCCAATTCAGAGAACACTATGGCTACACCTTC
TRBJ2-3,TRBV30,NA,NA,CAWSVTLPTDTQYF,TGTGCCTGGAGTGTAACCCTCCCCACAGATACGCAGTATTTT
TRBJ2-5,TRBV18,NA,NA,CASSPPFPFDPQYF,TGTGCCAGCTCACCACCATTTCCATTTGATCCCCAGTACTTC
TRBJ1-6,TRBV20-1,NA,TRBD1,CSATGQGATRSPLHF,TGCAGTGCTACGGGACAGGGGGCAACTCGATCACCCCTCCACTTT
TRBJ2-5,TRBV5-1,NA,TRBD2,CASSGLLAGGETQYF,TGCGCCAGCAGCGGACTACTCGCGGGGGGAGAGACCCAGTACTTC
TRBJ2-1,TRBV30,NA,TRBD2,CAWRPGLAGSEQFF,TGTGCCTGGCGGCCGGGACTAGCGGGGAGCGAGCAGTTCTTC
TRBJ1-2,TRBV18,NA,NA,CASSPGGHYGYTF,TGTGCCAGCTCACCGGGGGGCCACTATGGCTACACCTTC
TRBJ1-5,TRBV3-1,NA,NA,CASSQGGIQGVQPQHF,TGTGCCAGCAGCCAAGGGGGAATACAGGGAGTCCAGCCCCAGCATTTT
TRBJ2-7,TRBV7-9,NA,NA,CASSLIQGPSSYEQYF,TGTGCCAGCAGCCTTATACAGGGACCCAGCTCCTACGAGCAGTACTTC
TRBJ2-7,TRBV3-1,NA,TRBD1,CASSQAGTVVSYEQYF,TGTGCCAGCAGCCAAGCCGGGACAGTTGTATCCTACGAGCAGTACTTC
TRBJ1-6,TRBV7-9,NA,NA,CASSLVSRDSALHF,TGTGCCAGCAGCTTAGTGTCGCGGGATTCTGCCCTCCACTTT
TRBJ1-1,TRBV20-1,NA,NA,CSARDYRTMNTEAFF,TGCAGTGCTAGAGATTACAGGACCATGAACACTGAAGCTTTCTTT
TRBJ2-4,TRBV3-1,NA,TRBD2,CASSVQLAGGSKNIQYF,TGTGCCAGCAGCGTTCAACTAGCGGGGGGGAGCAAAAACATTCAGTACTTC
TRBJ2-7,TRBV20-1,NA,NA,CSADLVGSYEQYF,TGCAGTGCGGATCTAGTTGGGTCCTACGAGCAGTACTTC
TRBJ2-1,TRBV11-2,NA,NA,CASSSNRQYNEQFF,TGTGCCAGCAGCTCAAACCGACAGTACAATGAGCAGTTCTTC
TRBJ2-1,TRBV27,NA,NA,CASSLSGLSYNEQFF,TGTGCCAGCAGTTTATCGGGCCTATCCTACAATGAGCAGTTCTTC
TRBJ2-1,TRBV12-3/TRBV12-4,NA,NA,CASRSATLNEQFF,TGTGCCAGCAGGTCAGCTACCCTCAATGAGCAGTTCTTC